This TCR beta chain was obtained from a study of blood T cell repertoires in COVID-19 (dated by TCRdb to the early 2020s). For context, the study as a whole: Samples covering the acute and convalescent phases of COVID-19 were provided by collaborators in the United States, Italy and Spain. Sample metadata almost always included a de-identified subject ID, COVID-19 status, age in years and sex. The samples were drawn from two sources: the first 160 participants of the ongoing ImmuneRACE study, and over 950 subjects contributed by 6 global collaborators. Deeply sampled blood TCRbeta repertoires from subjects exposed to, actively infected with, or recovered from COVID-19 were included in the dataset. The repertoires were made available in a free public database intended to serve as a resource for research on the immune response to SARS-CoV-2. The prospective study material was composed of cDNA or gDNA derived from T cells, B-cell-depleted T cells, or PBMCs. Where HLA class I and class II types were available, the types were taken from metadata supplied by the sample provider, not from assay-based typing. Broad study findings and their caveats: Clinical and demographic metadata were provided uncurated, with the amount varying by source and participant.

In the prospective study, participants were about 18 to 95 years old, resided in under 30 geographic areas of the United States, and were enrolled through a virtual design. Cohort assignment in the prospective study relied on participant-reported clinical history from a screening survey and a study questionnaire. In the prospective study, whole blood, serum and a nasopharyngeal or oropharyngeal swab were collected from each participant by mobile phlebotomists. Additional blood draws and questionnaires over an approximately 2-month period could optionally be provided by prospective study participants. Prospective study blood samples were shipped either frozen or at room temperature before DNA extraction. As for this clone: Its specific antigen is unknown. Nothing much larger sits one base from this clone, and base qualities are not available.

TCRbeta CDR3 regions were amplified from genomic DNA using the immunoSEQ Assay, a bias-controlled multiplex PCR. The original pipeline was this. Within the assay, amplification of reference gene primers was used to estimate how many nucleated cells each sample contained. Sequence reads were collapsed and filtered to measure the absolute abundance of every unique TCRbeta CDR3 rearrangement. For each sample, productive Simpson clonality was calculated as the square root of Simpson's diversity index across productive rearrangements. The immuneACCESS repertoire file appears here via TCRdb, limited to in-frame rearrangements. These files lack a portion of the clones; in checked studies, under half of the deficit traces to unresolved V genes, and the cause of the others is not known. Clonal size and the V and J genes are those of that table, whereas D and trimming came from the DNA. Across this sample there are 300,000 to 400,000 clones, with roughly 85% seen only once. The top ten clones comprise around 4.4% of the sample.

Its CDR3 holds 14 amino acids, cysteine through phenylalanine. Only CDR3 DNA is held: 42 bases, read in frame from base 1. CDR1 and CDR2 were assigned from the germline V gene (reference sequence) as LNHDA and SQIVND. The junction carries 9 bases between V and J, which are trimmed by 6 bases and 0 bases respectively. Input material: PBMCs or T cells enriched from blood (not recorded which). The TCR comes from a woman in her 40s with acute COVID-19. This chain is built from TRBV19 and TRBJ1-3; TRBD1 is perhaps the D gene, given 6 matching bases. The DNA reads TGTGCCAGTAGCAGACAGGACTCTGGAAACACCATATATTTT. Translated, it gives CASSRQDSGNTIYF.